Below, 21 T cell receptor beta chains from the same sample are listed, as sequenced in a study of beta chain bispecific antibodies for T cell cancers. T cells were expanded from blood mononuclear cells for 2 to 3 days with anti-CD3 OKT3 or CD3/CD28 beads. TCRdb passed the 5' RACE reads through MiXCR, listing each CDR3 protein once. Of some 20,000 distinct CDR3 sequences in the sample, approximately 2% were seen once. These receptors are not linked to any known antigen. Study-wide findings and caveats: Versus anti-CD19, anti-TRBV12 exposure cut the TRBV12-3 share of TRBV signal by roughly 99%. In these mixed samples, most targeted TRBV reads derived from the leukemia cell line.

The sequences come from healthy donor T cells cultured with leukemia cells, collected from a culture containing a bispecific antibody targeting TCR Vbeta12. The receptors derive from a human donor in good health. Some clones in this sample may be carry-over from other donors' samples.

By sample fraction, this clonotype is medium-sized (0.01 to 0.1%). This chain joins TRBV28 and TRBJ2-7; D possibly uses TRBD1 or TRBD2 (5 bases each). Trimming stripped 3 bases from V and 1 base from J, with 7 bases between. Germline V gene sequence: CDR1 MDHEN, CDR2 SYDVKM. The CDR3 runs 13 residues. CDR3 DNA: TGTGCCAGCAGTTTGGGGGAGTCCTACGAGCAGTACTTC. It specifies CASSLGESYEQYF.

At least ten counts were recorded for this clonotype. The chain carries TRBV20-1 and TRBJ2-5; D is possibly TRBD2 (5 bases). Germline loops: CDR1 DFQATT, CDR2 SNEGSKA (reference sequence). V was pared by 4 bases and J by 5 bases, with 11 bases between. This CDR3 has 12 residues. CDR3 residues: CSAKASSETQYF. Written as DNA, the CDR3 is TGCAGTGCTAAGGCTAGCTCGGAGACCCAGTACTTC.

This clonotype showed up many times. The rearrangement joins TRBV16 to TRBJ2-1; 8 bases line up with TRBD2. The CDR3 is made up of 16 amino acids. The germline gives CDR1 KGHSY, CDR2 FQNENV. Trimming cost V 0 bases and J 7 bases; bases outside gene matches: 8. CDR3 DNA: TGTGCCAGCAGCCAATCCCTCGCGGGGGGATTGAATGAGCAGTTCTTC. Protein: CASSQSLAGGLNEQFF.

Many counts were recorded for this clonotype. This rearrangement joins TRBV28 to TRBJ1-4; possibly TRBD1 for D (5 bases). Germline V lookup: CDR1 MDHEN, CDR2 SYDVKM. This CDR3 is built from 16 residues. Trimming left V 5 bases short and J 4 bases short, with 17 bases between. The CDR3 reads CASSPTGTPFNEKLFF. The CDR3 bases are TGTGCCAGCAGTCCAACCGGGACGCCCTTTAATGAAAAACTGTTTTTT.

This clonotype was seen repeatedly, ten times or more. The chain uses TRBV7-3 and TRBJ2-1; D uncertain. The germline V and J ends were trimmed by 0 bases and 5 bases, with 5 bases remaining between them. From germline, CDR1 is SGHTA and CDR2 FQGTGA. The CDR3 runs 13 residues. The CDR3 DNA follows: TGTGCCAGCAGCTTAACTAGGCACAATGAGCAGTTCTTC. This codes for CASSLTRHNEQFF.

In its sample, this clonotype was seen many times. The gene calls are TRBV5-1 and TRBJ2-7, with 8 bases lining up with TRBD1. Germline trimming cut 1 base from V and 3 bases from J; bases unmatched to any gene: 6. Germline CDR1 SGHRS, CDR2 YFSETQ. The CDR3 consists of 15 residues. The CDR3 sequence is CASSLLDRENYEQYF. Written as DNA, the CDR3 is TGCGCCAGCAGCTTGTTGGACAGGGAGAACTACGAGCAGTACTTC.

This clonotype was detected many times. The V call is TRBV7-9, the J call TRBJ2-5; a weak D match, TRBD2 (7 bases). CDR1 is SEHNR, CDR2 FQNEAQ, per germline (reference sequence). The length of the CDR3 is 13 residues. V was shortened by 3 bases and J by 5 bases, with 10 bases between the two germline ends. The CDR3 bases are TGTGCCAGCAGCTTCGGGGGGCAGGAGACCCAGTACTTC. The encoded protein is CASSFGGQETQYF.

This clonotype was recorded many times. The genes are TRBV3-1 and TRBJ2-1, with unresolved D. The CDR3 spans 18 residues. CDR1 is LGHDT, CDR2 YNNKEL, per germline (reference sequence). The V end was cut by 0 bases, the J end by 0 bases, with 15 bases between. The CDR3 region is CASSQDPGLLSSYNEQFF. The CDR3 DNA sequence: TGTGCCAGCAGCCAAGATCCCGGGCTCCTGAGCTCCTACAATGAGCAGTTCTTC.

Many counts were recorded for this clonotype. V and J are TRBV5-6 and TRBJ2-7; no clear D gene. Trimming left V 1 base short and J 3 bases short, with 14 bases between. The CDR3 length is 15 residues. Germline assignment: CDR1 SGHDT and CDR2 YYEEEE. The CDR3 DNA is TGTGCCAGCAGCTTGACGCTCGACTTTAACTACGAGCAGTACTTC. Its translation is CASSLTLDFNYEQYF.

The chain uses TRBV19 and TRBJ1-1, with a tentative D call TRBD1 (5 bases). Germline-derived CDR1 and CDR2 are LNHDA and SQIVND (reference sequence). This CDR3 spans 15 amino acids. The V end was cut by 10 bases, the J end by 3 bases, with 21 bases between. The CDR3: CATNGGPAGYTEAFF. The CDR3 nucleotides read TGTGCCACCAATGGGGGACCCGCGGGATACACTGAAGCTTTCTTT.

This clonotype showed up many times. This chain connects TRBV5-6 to TRBJ2-3; TRBD2 aligns across 8 bases. The CDR3 has 17 residues. Germline V CDR1 and CDR2: SGHDT, YYEEEE. V was clipped by 4 bases and J by 2 bases; unmatched bases: 12. The CDR3 sequence: CASSTDRLATFTDTQYF. DNA for the CDR3: TGTGCCAGCAGCACCGACCGACTAGCGACCTTCACAGATACGCAGTATTTT. The entire variable domain, with the rest obtained from reference TRBV5-6 and TRBJ2-3, is as follows: DAGVTQSPTHLIKTRGQQVTLRCSPKSGHDTVSWYQQALGQGPQFIFQYYEEEERQRGNFPDRFSGHQFPNYSSELNVNALLLGDSALYLCASSTDRLATFTDTQYFGPGTRLTVL.

This clonotype was recorded many times. The chain joins TRBV9 to TRBJ1-2; TRBD1 is a possible D gene (6 bases). Germline lookup yields CDR1 SGDLS and CDR2 YYNGEE. V was pared by 0 bases and J by 2 bases, with 17 bases between. The CDR3 spans 17 residues. In DNA form, the CDR3 reads TGTGCCAGCAGCGTAGCTAAGTTTGGGACACCCAACTATGGCTACACCTTC. Protein product: CASSVAKFGTPNYGYTF.

The table lists this clonotype with many counts. The chain is built from TRBV2 and TRBJ2-1, with D tentatively TRBD1 or TRBD2 (5 bases each). This CDR3 comprises 13 residues. Germline CDR1 is SNHLY and CDR2 is FYNNEI. V gave up 3 bases and J gave up 9 bases, with 12 bases separating them. CDR3 sequence: CASSEGVGLEQFF. In DNA form, the CDR3 reads TGTGCCAGCAGTGAGGGGGTGGGGCTTGAGCAGTTCTTC.

This clonotype occurred many times. The V call is TRBV6-2 or TRBV6-3, the J call TRBJ2-7; D is unclear. Between the trimmed V and J ends, which lost 3 bases and 9 bases, there was a span of 24 bases. The germline V gene has CDR1 MNHEY and CDR2 SVGEGT. The CDR3 length is 16 residues. CDR3 protein: CASSYVHGSPGDGQYF. As DNA, the CDR3 is TGTGCCAGCAGTTATGTTCACGGATCGCCAGGTGACGGGCAGTACTTC.

This clonotype is categorized as medium-sized. The rearrangement uses TRBV5-1 and TRBJ2-7; 7 bases line up with TRBD1. The CDR3 is 15 amino acids. The junction had 3 bases not matched to a gene; V was cut back by 0 bases and J by 0 bases. Germline V gives CDR1 SGHRS, CDR2 YFSETQ. The CDR3 loop reads CASSLDRGSSYEQYF. In DNA, the CDR3 is TGCGCCAGCAGCTTGGACAGGGGCTCCTCCTACGAGCAGTACTTC.

At least ten counts were recorded for this clonotype. The chain has TRBV5-1 and TRBJ2-1; D is perhaps TRBD2 (7 bases). V gave up 6 bases and J gave up 9 bases, with 22 bases separating them. CDR3 length: 15 residues. Per germline, CDR1 SGHRS and CDR2 YFSETQ. CDR3 sequence: CASNPRGPGGSEQFF. In DNA, the CDR3 is TGCGCCAGCAATCCGCGGGGGCCTGGGGGCAGTGAGCAGTTCTTC.

This clonotype was counted many times. The V call is TRBV20-1, the J call TRBJ1-1; unclear D gene. V lost 3 bases and J 1 base, leaving 12 bases between the germline ends. This CDR3 contains 14 residues. CDR1 is DFQATT and CDR2 is SNEGSKA in the germline V gene (reference sequence). The CDR3: CSASQGMANTEAFF. CDR3 nucleotides: TGCAGTGCTAGTCAAGGGATGGCGAACACTGAAGCTTTCTTT.

This clonotype was found many times. J is TRBJ2-7 and V is TRBV10-3; no reliable D call. The V gene lost 2 bases and the J gene lost 1 base, with 12 bases spanning the gap. Germline values: CDR1 ENHRY, CDR2 SYGVKD. There are 15 residues in the CDR3. The CDR3 coding sequence is TGTGCCATCAGTGAGGCGTGGAGAGCGTCCTACGAGCAGTACTTC. Translation: CAISEAWRASYEQYF.

This clonotype was observed many times. This sequence joins TRBV5-1 and TRBJ2-2; D may match TRBD1 or TRBD2 (5 bases each). CDR1 and CDR2 (germline): SGHRS, YFSETQ. V shed 4 bases and J shed 1 base, with 11 bases lying between them. The CDR3 extends over 15 amino acids. CDR3: CASSPMGVNTGELFF. The CDR3 DNA follows: TGCGCCAGCAGCCCTATGGGGGTGAACACCGGGGAGCTGTTTTTT.

Many counts were recorded for this clonotype. This rearrangement joins TRBV24-1 to TRBJ2-5; the D is unclear. This CDR3 comprises 11 residues. CDR1 is KGHDR, CDR2 SFDVKD, per germline. Deletions cut 4 bases from V and 5 bases from J, with 4 bases between. The CDR3 spells CATSDGETQYF. In DNA form, the CDR3 reads TGTGCCACCAGTGACGGGGAGACCCAGTACTTC.

Within the sample, this clonotype is medium-sized. This chain connects TRBV11-2 to TRBJ2-7, with D possibly being TRBD1 or TRBD2 (5 bases each). This CDR3 is built from 15 residues. CDR1 and CDR2 from the germline V gene are SGHAT and FQNNGV. V was cut by 6 bases and J by 1 base, with 16 bases left in between. For the CDR3, the DNA is TGTGCCAGCAGAAACTGGGACGCACAATCCTACGAGCAGTACTTC. It translates to CASRNWDAQSYEQYF.